The 17 T cell receptor beta chains below were found in one sample sequenced in a study of cytomegalovirus exposure and HLA in healthy donors. Vbeta (60) and Jbeta (13) primers were used in the PCR. Profiling relied on immunoSEQ multiplex PCR, and the TCRdb table lists in-frame clones only, not all of them. The sample has fewer than 130,000 clones, approximately 79% seen once. Source material: PBMCs. The receptors originated from a man aged 30 to 45 in good health and CMV-seropositive.

This clone has just a few counts. The chain joins TRBV2 to TRBJ1-2; TRBD1 matches at 9 bases. Germline CDR1 SNHLY, CDR2 FYNNEI. The trim removed 6 bases at V and 0 bases at J, leaving 2 bases unmatched. The CDR3 covers 14 residues. CDR3 in amino acids: CASRRTGANYGYTF. CDR3 sequence (DNA): TGTGCCAGCAGAAGGACAGGGGCTAACTATGGCTACACCTTC.

The chain combines TRBV4-3 with TRBJ2-5; the match to TRBD2 covers 9 bases. The CDR3 consists of 16 residues. Germline CDR1 is LGHNA and CDR2 is YSLEER. Germline trimming cut 1 base from V and 4 bases from J; bases unmatched to any gene: 7. The CDR3 spells CASSQAARGGGETQYF. Written as DNA, the CDR3 is TGCGCCAGCAGCCAAGCGGCGCGGGGGGGCGGAGAGACCCAGTACTTC.

In its sample, this clone was seen a few times. The rearrangement links TRBV6-5 to TRBJ2-3; perhaps TRBD2 as D (6 bases). The CDR3 is 14 residues long. V was pared by 6 bases and J by 3 bases, with 13 bases between. Germline loops: CDR1 MNHEY, CDR2 SVGAGI. The CDR3 sequence is CASRRDSLTDTQYF. CDR3 nucleotides: TGTGCCAGCAGGAGGGACTCATTAACAGATACGCAGTATTTT.

The chain carries TRBV10-2 and TRBJ2-3; possibly TRBD1 for D (6 bases). The CDR3 consists of 14 residues. Germline values: CDR1 WSHSY, CDR2 SAAADI. The ends were cut back, 5 bases at V and 4 bases at J, with 13 bases in the middle. For the CDR3, the DNA is TGCGCCAGCAGTCAGGGGTCGGTAGCAGATACGCAGTATTTT. Translation gives CASSQGSVADTQYF.

The J gene is TRBJ2-7, the V gene TRBV11-3, with D uncertain. CDR1 is SGHNT and CDR2 is YENEEA in the germline V gene. V lost 1 base, J lost 5 bases, and 12 bases lay in between. This CDR3 has 14 residues. The chain's CDR3 is CASSLAPGFHEQYF. CDR3 in DNA: TGTGCCAGCAGCTTAGCCCCCGGGTTCCACGAGCAGTACTTC.

The gene calls are TRBV9 and TRBJ2-7; 10 bases fit TRBD1. Germline CDR1 is SGDLS and CDR2 is YYNGEE. The CDR3 has 17 amino acids. Trimming cost V 4 bases and J 4 bases; bases outside gene matches: 14. CDR3 DNA sequence: TGTGCCAGCAGCCCCGGGACAGGGGTTACCCCACTATACGAGCAGTACTTC. Encoded protein: CASSPGTGVTPLYEQYF. Full variable domain (missing parts from reference TRBV9 and TRBJ2-7): DSGVTQTPKHLITATGQRVTLRCSPRSGDLSVYWYQQSLDQGLQFLIQYYNGEERAKGNILERFSAQQFPDLHSELNLSSLELGDSALYFCASSPGTGVTPLYEQYFGPGTRLTVT.

Only one count was recorded for this clone. The gene calls are TRBV2 and TRBJ2-1, with TRBD2 matching 12 bases. The trim removed 7 bases at V and 10 bases at J, leaving 5 bases unmatched. Germline CDR1 SNHLY, CDR2 FYNNEI. CDR3 length: 13 residues. Here the CDR3 reads CASKKGTSGEQFF. CDR3 nucleotides: TGTGCCAGCAAGAAAGGGACTAGCGGGGAGCAGTTCTTC.

The V call is TRBV30, the J call TRBJ1-2; TRBD1 agrees at 7 bases. Germline trimming cut 0 bases from V and 1 base from J; bases unmatched to any gene: 8. The CDR3 consists of 16 residues. Germline CDR1 GTSNPN, CDR2 SVGIG (reference sequence). CDR3 coding DNA: TGTGCCTGGAGTGTTTCGGCCAGGGGGTTTAACTATGGCTACACCTTC. Translating it yields CAWSVSARGFNYGYTF.

This clone was seen only a few times. The chain uses TRBV4-3 and TRBJ1-2, with a tentative D call TRBD1 (5 bases). Per the germline V gene, CDR1 is LGHNA and CDR2 is YSLEER. The CDR3 is 15 residues long. V lost 2 bases to trimming and J lost 8 bases, with 18 bases between them. The CDR3 region is CASSQSGRGARGYTF. As DNA, the CDR3 is TGCGCCAGCAGCCAATCAGGAAGGGGTGCTCGAGGCTACACCTTC.

Worth noting for this clone: The same CDR3 is also encoded by other DNA sequences in this sample. The V call is TRBV10-1, the J call TRBJ2-7; TRBD2 aligns across 9 bases. Per germline, CDR1 WNHNN and CDR2 SYGVQD (reference sequence). V gave up 5 bases and J gave up 6 bases; unmatched junction bases: 11. The CDR3 spans 15 residues. CDR3 sequence: CASSQGELAGSEQYF. The DNA for the CDR3 is TGCGCCAGCAGTCAAGGGGAGCTAGCGGGGAGCGAGCAGTACTTC.

This clone was observed once. This chain uses TRBV28 with TRBJ1-1; D not resolved. The CDR3 has 14 residues. Germline lookup yields CDR1 MDHEN and CDR2 SYDVKM. V lost 5 bases and J lost 0, with 10 bases in between. The CDR3 loop is CASSTLRMNTEAFF. The DNA for the CDR3 is TGTGCCAGCAGTACCCTTAGAATGAACACTGAAGCTTTCTTT.

As DNA, the CDR3 is TGTGCCAGCAGTTCGAGCGGGGGGGCCCAAGAGACCCAGTACTTC. Amino acid sequence: CASSSSGGAQETQYF. The chain employs TRBV28 and TRBJ2-5; 10 positions agree with TRBD2. Germline V gives CDR1 MDHEN, CDR2 SYDVKM. The CDR3 consists of 15 residues. Trimming removed 4 bases from V and 1 base from J; junction bases left unmatched: 3.

This clone was picked up one time. This chain connects TRBV7-6 to TRBJ1-2; TRBD1 is a possible D gene (6 bases). The germline gives CDR1 SGHVS, CDR2 FNYEAQ. This CDR3 contains 15 residues. V lost 5 bases and J 3 bases, leaving 16 bases between the germline ends. CDR3 DNA sequence: TGTGCCAGCAGCAATGGGAGGGGGGACGACTATGGCTACACCTTC. Translation: CASSNGRGDDYGYTF.

This rearrangement joins TRBV2 to TRBJ1-2, with D perhaps matching TRBD1 (6 bases). The CDR3 totals 13 residues. V was pared by 7 bases and J by 4 bases, with 13 bases between. Germline loops: CDR1 SNHLY, CDR2 FYNNEI. The CDR3 region is CASKGDGTYGYTF. The CDR3 DNA reads TGTGCCAGCAAGGGGGACGGTACCTATGGCTACACCTTC.

This sequence joins TRBV7-2 and TRBJ1-2; weak D call: TRBD1 (5 bases). The CDR3 runs 18 residues. V lost 2 bases, J lost 4 bases, and 23 bases lay in between. Germline V gene data show CDR1 as SGHTA and CDR2 as FQGNSA. For the CDR3, the DNA is TGTGCCAGCAGCTTACGAAGGTCCGAGCGGGGAGGGACCTATGGCTACACCTTC. This encodes CASSLRRSERGGTYGYTF.

The V call is TRBV29-1, the J call TRBJ2-3, with D possibly matching TRBD2 (6 bases). CDR3 length: 15 amino acids. Germline assignment: CDR1 SQVTM and CDR2 ANQGSEA. The V gene lost 6 bases and the J gene lost 4 bases, with 20 bases spanning the gap. The DNA of the CDR3 is TGCAGCGTGAACCTAGGGACTGGGGGAGCAGATACGCAGTATTTT. The encoded protein is CSVNLGTGGADTQYF.

CDR3 sequence (DNA): TGTGCCAGTAGTATGGCTTGGACTAGCGGAGACAGCTCCTACGAGCAGTACTTC. Amino acids: CASSMAWTSGDSSYEQYF. The J gene is TRBJ2-7, the V gene TRBV19; 10 positions match TRBD2. V shed 3 bases and J 0 bases; nucleotides not matched to a gene: 11. Germline values: CDR1 LNHDA, CDR2 SQIVND (reference sequence). The CDR3 loop spans 18 amino acids.